What follows are 28 T cell receptor beta chains derived from one specimen sequenced in a study of radiation and T cells in renal cell carcinoma. Indicated time point: baseline pretreatment blood. As to treatment: 15 Gy SBRT to primary tumor, nephrectomy 4 weeks later. Sequencing was performed with immunoSEQ multiplex PCR; in TCRdb, only in-frame clones are kept and a portion is missing. This sample has roughly 130,000 clones, with 88% found just once. The sample in question was blood, obtained from a patient whose treatment included radiotherapy and nephrectomy. Every receptor here comes from a woman aged 50 to 60 with renal cell carcinoma.

The J gene is TRBJ2-7, the V gene TRBV6-1, with D perhaps matching TRBD1 (6 bases). Trimming left V 8 bases short and J 3 bases short, with 14 bases between. Germline CDR1 and CDR2: MNHNS and SASEGT. The CDR3 runs 13 residues. CDR3 in amino acids: CASSNRAGYEQYF. As DNA, the CDR3 is TGTGCCAGCTCAAACAGGGCCGGCTACGAGCAGTACTTC.

This chain links TRBV9 with TRBJ2-2; D remains ambiguous. Germline V gene lookup returns CDR1 SGDLS and CDR2 YYNGEE. V shed 0 bases and J shed 7 bases, with 10 bases lying between them. The CDR3 is 14 residues long. This CDR3 is CASSVVPWGGELFF. CDR3 nucleotide sequence: TGTGCCAGCAGCGTAGTCCCTTGGGGCGGGGAGCTGTTTTTT. Together with reference TRBV9 and TRBJ2-2, the CDR3 gives the full variable domain: DSGVTQTPKHLITATGQRVTLRCSPRSGDLSVYWYQQSLDQGLQFLIQYYNGEERAKGNILERFSAQQFPDLHSELNLSSLELGDSALYFCASSVVPWGGELFFGEGSRLTVL.

The chain is built from TRBV19 and TRBJ1-5, with 11 bases matching TRBD1. The CDR3 extends over 17 amino acids. Germline V gene lookup returns CDR1 LNHDA and CDR2 SQIVND (reference sequence). V lost 7 bases to trimming and J lost 3 bases; unmatched junction nucleotides: 11. CDR3 region: CASTRTGGEALNQPQHF. The DNA for the CDR3 is TGTGCCAGTACCCGGACAGGGGGCGAAGCCCTCAATCAGCCCCAGCATTTT. Filled out from reference TRBV19 and TRBJ1-5, the complete variable domain reads DGGITQSPKYLFRKEGQNVTLSCEQNLNHDAMYWYRQDPGQGLRLIYYSQIVNDFQKGDIAEGYSVSREKKESFPLTVTSAQKNPTAFYLCASTRTGGEALNQPQHFGDGTRLSIL.

V and J are TRBV6-6 and TRBJ1-5; a possible D gene is TRBD1 (5 bases). Germline lookup yields CDR1 MNHNY and CDR2 SVGAGI (reference sequence). Deletions cut 5 bases from V and 5 bases from J, with 16 bases between. There are 15 residues in the CDR3. The chain's CDR3 is CASSHPRGVDQPQHF. CDR3 nucleotide sequence: TGTGCCAGCAGTCATCCCCGGGGGGTCGATCAGCCCCAGCATTTT.

The rearrangement uses TRBV7-9 and TRBJ1-4; D remains unclear. V shed 2 bases and J shed 7 bases, with 11 bases lying between them. Germline CDR1 and CDR2: SEHNR and FQNEAQ (reference sequence). The CDR3 extends over 14 amino acids. In nucleotides, the CDR3 is TGTGCCAGCAGCTTAATCTCCGACGGTGAAAAACTGTTTTTT. Translation gives CASSLISDGEKLFF.

V is TRBV5-8 and J is TRBJ2-5; D gene unclear. Trimming left V 4 bases short and J 3 bases short, with 16 bases between. CDR3 length: 15 residues. Per the germline V gene, CDR1 is SGHTS and CDR2 is YDEGEE. In nucleotides, the CDR3 is TGTGCCAGCAGCCTGGGGATAGAAGAAAAAGAGACCCAGTACTTC. Translated: CASSLGIEEKETQYF.

The chain employs TRBV30 and TRBJ2-3; D is uncertain. In germline, CDR1 is GTSNPN, CDR2 SVGIG (reference sequence). V shed 2 bases and J shed 11 bases, with 17 bases lying between them. This CDR3 contains 13 residues. CDR3 sequence: CAWSKAGQAGQYF. Written as DNA, the CDR3 is TGTGCCTGGAGTAAGGCCGGCCAGGCAGGGCAGTATTTT.

V and J are TRBV30 and TRBJ1-5; 7 positions match TRBD1. The CDR3 covers 13 residues. Unmatched junction bases numbered 4, after V lost 0 bases and J lost 8 bases. Germline CDR1 and CDR2: GTSNPN and SVGIG (reference sequence). The CDR3, as DNA: TGTGCCTGGAGTGTAGGGGGCCGTAAGCCCCAGCATTTT. This gives the protein CAWSVGGRKPQHF.

The chain joins TRBV12-5 to TRBJ1-6; TRBD1 matches at 7 bases. The J segment lost 5 bases and the V segment lost 5 bases, leaving 6 bases of the junction unmatched. CDR1 and CDR2 from the germline V gene are LGHNT and FRNRAP. CDR3 length: 15 amino acids. This CDR3 reads CASGPRQGNNSPLHF. The CDR3 DNA follows: TGTGCTAGTGGTCCAAGACAGGGAAATAATTCACCCCTCCACTTT.

This clone was seen once. The gene calls are TRBV5-5 and TRBJ2-3, with 7 bases fitting TRBD2. V was pared by 1 base and J by 0 bases, with 2 bases of the junction left unmatched. The CDR3 is made up of 15 amino acids. CDR1 and CDR2 (germline): SGHKS, YYEKEE (reference sequence). CDR3 sequence: CASSLSGASTDTQYF. CDR3 coding DNA: TGTGCCAGCAGCTTGAGCGGGGCTAGCACAGATACGCAGTATTTT.

The table lists this clone with a few counts. V is TRBV9 and J is TRBJ1-4; tentatively, D is TRBD1 (6 bases). The V and J ends lost 4 bases and 6 bases respectively, with 10 bases between them. Germline V gives CDR1 SGDLS, CDR2 YYNGEE. CDR3 size: 13 residues. The chain's CDR3 is CASSRDTYEKLFF. The CDR3 DNA sequence: TGTGCCAGCAGCAGGGACACGTATGAAAAACTGTTTTTT.

In this sample, this clone turned up once. This chain joins TRBV9 and TRBJ1-2; D is perhaps TRBD1 (5 bases). The CDR3 totals 14 residues. Germline lookup yields CDR1 SGDLS and CDR2 YYNGEE. With 4 bases removed from V and 7 bases from J, the gap between germline ends came to 17 bases. The CDR3: CASSPRGTPVGYTF. DNA for the CDR3: TGTGCCAGCAGCCCCCGTGGGACTCCGGTTGGCTACACCTTC.

V and J are TRBV29-1 and TRBJ1-4; 7 positions agree with TRBD1. The germline V gene encodes CDR1 SQVTM and CDR2 ANQGSEA. Trimming took 7 bases from V and 5 from J; bases not matched to a gene: 7. The CDR3 loop spans 13 amino acids. The CDR3 DNA reads TGCAGCGCCCAGGGACAGTCAAATGAAAAACTGTTTTTT. Its protein product is CSAQGQSNEKLFF.

The chain is built from TRBV11-2 and TRBJ2-3; D is undetermined. Trimming removed 1 base at V and 0 bases at J, with 8 bases between. The CDR3 is 15 residues long. CDR1 is SGHAT, CDR2 FQNNGV, per germline. Here the CDR3 reads CASSLAGSSTDTQYF. CDR3 in DNA: TGTGCCAGCAGCTTAGCAGGTTCTAGCACAGATACGCAGTATTTT.

This chain uses TRBV29-1 with TRBJ2-7, with 9 bases lining up with TRBD1. Germline CDR1 SQVTM, CDR2 ANQGSEA. Losses at the gene ends were 7 bases for V and 3 bases for J; bases not matched to a gene: 7. The CDR3 sequence is 13 residues long. The CDR3 loop reads CSATGQGNYEQYF. The CDR3 region has the DNA TGCAGCGCCACGGGACAGGGAAACTACGAGCAGTACTTC.

The rearrangement joins TRBV12-5 to TRBJ1-4, with D maybe TRBD1 (6 bases). V lost 1 base and J 5 bases, leaving 8 bases between the germline ends. Germline CDR1 LGHNT, CDR2 FRNRAP. The CDR3 length is 14 residues. This CDR3 reads CASGLGTENEKLFF. In DNA, the CDR3 is TGTGCTAGTGGTTTGGGGACAGAGAATGAAAAACTGTTTTTT.

The chain uses TRBV23-1 and TRBJ2-4; D possibly corresponds to TRBD1 (5 bases). TRBV23-1 is placed among ORFs of uncertain function. This CDR3 spans 12 amino acids. Trimming cost V 9 bases and J 5 bases, with 11 bases left between them. The CDR3 coding sequence is TGCGCCAGGGACAACTCGGAAAACATTCAGTACTTC. Amino acids: CARDNSENIQYF.

The CDR3 loop reads CASSTLATSTDTQYF. CDR3 DNA: TGTGCCAGCAGCACACTAGCGACTAGCACAGATACGCAGTATTTT. This chain connects TRBV2 to TRBJ2-3; 7 bases are a match to TRBD2. The germline V gene encodes CDR1 SNHLY and CDR2 FYNNEI. V lost 6 bases to trimming and J lost 0 bases; unmatched junction nucleotides: 6. The CDR3 length is 15 residues.

This sequence joins TRBV6-5 and TRBJ1-1, with 9 bases lining up with TRBD1. The germline V gene encodes CDR1 MNHEY and CDR2 SVGAGI. V lost 4 bases, J lost 0 bases, and 0 bases stayed unmatched. This CDR3 is 14 amino acids long. This CDR3 is CASSWDRVNTEAFF. The CDR3 DNA is TGTGCCAGCAGTTGGGACAGGGTGAACACTGAAGCTTTCTTT.

This clone came up once. CDR3 sequence: CASSEDRGINQPQHF. For the CDR3, the DNA is TGTGCCAGCAGTGAAGACAGGGGCATTAATCAGCCCCAGCATTTT. The chain is built from TRBV6-1 and TRBJ1-5; 7 nucleotides agree with TRBD1. V shed 1 base and J 4 bases; nucleotides not matched to a gene: 4. The CDR3 runs 15 residues. The germline gives CDR1 MNHNS, CDR2 SASEGT.

The chain is built from TRBV6-5 and TRBJ1-2; TRBD1 aligns across 7 bases. The junction had 11 bases not matched to a gene; V was cut back by 6 bases and J by 7 bases. The CDR3 contains 14 residues. The germline V gene has CDR1 MNHEY and CDR2 SVGAGI. The CDR3 reads CASSRERGPSGYTF. CDR3 nucleotide sequence: TGTGCCAGCAGCCGAGAAAGGGGGCCTTCTGGCTACACCTTC.

J is TRBJ2-3 and V is TRBV6-6; 9 bases agree with TRBD2. Germline V gene lookup returns CDR1 MNHNY and CDR2 SVGAGI (reference sequence). J lost 5 bases, V lost 6 bases, and 6 bases had no gene match. There are 14 residues in the CDR3. CDR3 region: CASSQRLAEDTQYF. The CDR3, as DNA: TGTGCCAGCAGCCAACGACTAGCGGAAGATACGCAGTATTTT.

The chain is built from TRBV6-1 and TRBJ1-2; D is undetermined. CDR3 length: 16 residues. Per germline, CDR1 MNHNS and CDR2 SASEGT. Trimming cost V 0 bases and J 8 bases, with 19 bases left between them. In nucleotides, the CDR3 is TGTGCCAGCAGTGAAGCTTTTTCCGGGCGGACTCCGGGCTACACCTTC. It codes for CASSEAFSGRTPGYTF.

J is TRBJ2-3 and V is TRBV19, with 9 bases identical to TRBD1. The CDR3 loop spans 16 amino acids. V was pared by 4 bases and J by 11 bases, with 16 bases of the junction left unmatched. Per the germline V gene, CDR1 is LNHDA and CDR2 is SQIVND (reference sequence). CDR3 region: CASSTLGQGRDFRQYF. CDR3 sequence (DNA): TGTGCCAGTAGTACCCTCGGACAGGGGAGGGATTTTAGGCAGTATTTT.

CDR3 residues: CASSQTRQNTGELFF. CDR3 DNA: TGCGCCAGCAGTCAGACACGGCAGAACACCGGGGAGCTGTTTTTT. The chain is built from TRBV10-1 and TRBJ2-2; unclear D gene. Between the trimmed V and J ends, which lost 5 bases and 1 base, there was a span of 11 bases. CDR1 and CDR2 from the germline V gene are WNHNN and SYGVQD (reference sequence). The CDR3 runs 15 residues.

The V and J genes are TRBV13 and TRBJ2-5, with D tentatively TRBD1 or TRBD2 (7 bases each). Trimming left V 3 bases short and J 5 bases short, with 13 bases between. The length of the CDR3 is 14 residues. The germline gives CDR1 PRHDT, CDR2 FYEKMQ (reference sequence). CDR3 amino acids: CASSFRQGGETQYF. CDR3 DNA: TGTGCCAGCAGCTTCCGACAGGGAGGGGAGACCCAGTACTTC.

The chain links TRBV7-9 to TRBJ2-1; D is ambiguous. V lost 6 bases, J lost 9 bases, and 12 bases lay in between. There are 12 residues in the CDR3. Germline V gene lookup returns CDR1 SEHNR and CDR2 FQNEAQ (reference sequence). CDR3 coding DNA: TGTGCCAGCAGGCTCGGAAGGAGTGAGCAGTTCTTC. It encodes CASRLGRSEQFF. The full variable domain, completed using reference TRBV7-9 and TRBJ2-1, is DTGVSQNPRHKITKRGQNVTFRCDPISEHNRLYWYRQTLGQGPEFLTYFQNEAQLEKSRLLSDRFSAERPKGSFSTLEIQRTEQGDSAMYLCASRLGRSEQFFGPGTRLTVL.

The count of this clone is one. This same CDR3 is encoded by further DNA sequences in the sample. The chain uses TRBV14 and TRBJ2-1; D is unresolved. Looked up from germline, CDR1 is SGHDN and CDR2 is FVKESK. V was clipped by 0 bases and J by 4 bases, with 4 bases between them. This CDR3 has 13 residues. The CDR3 loop is CASSQDLYNEQFF. CDR3 DNA sequence: TGTGCCAGCAGCCAAGATTTATACAATGAGCAGTTCTTC.